This T cell receptor beta chain was found in a study of cytomegalovirus exposure and HLA in healthy donors. General study points: The study recorded around 160 TCR beta chains that were cytomegalovirus-associated.

In the PCR, 60 Vbeta and 13 Jbeta primers were used. The repertoire was sequenced with immunoSEQ multiplex PCR; TCRdb's copy has only in-frame clones and lacks some. The table includes some 130,000 clones, approximately 61% detected once. Regarding this clone: Its target is not known.

V trimming: 5 bases; J trimming: 7 bases; junction bases outside the gene matches: 7. The CDR3 covers 13 residues. CDR1 is GTSNPN, CDR2 SVGIG, per germline (reference sequence). The chain uses TRBV30 and TRBJ1-4, with 7 bases identical to TRBD1. Material for sequencing was PBMCs. The receptor was derived from a young man in good health and CMV-seropositive. Here the CDR3 DNA reads TGTGCCTGGGCGACAGGGTGCGGTGAAAAACTGTTTTTT. Amino acids: CAWATGCGEKLFF.